This TCR beta chain was sequenced during a study of T cells after yellow fever vaccination. Overall study results and limits: Clonotypes appearing in both CD4 and CD8 compartments existed, and their share was small. It was a weaker secondary response, yet one that peaked faster, at day 5 versus 15.

MiXCR, applied by TCRdb to the 5' RACE reads, yields one record per CDR3 protein. Here the sample spans 360,000 or so distinct CDR3 sequences, under 14% being singletons. With regard to this clonotype: Its antigen is currently unknown.

This CDR3 spans 15 amino acids. Germline lookup yields CDR1 SEHNR and CDR2 FQNEAQ (reference sequence). V dropped 6 bases and J dropped 6; count of bases not matched to a gene: 10. The TCR comes from a man younger than 35 who received the YFV17D yellow fever vaccine. The starting material was PBMCs, obtained on the day of the first yellow fever vaccination. This chain connects TRBV7-9 to TRBJ2-2; 7 bases are shared with TRBD2. The chain's CDR3 is CASRGSAGSSGELFF. CDR3 bases: TGTGCCAGCAGGGGGTCAGCGGGGTCCTCCGGGGAGCTGTTTTTT.